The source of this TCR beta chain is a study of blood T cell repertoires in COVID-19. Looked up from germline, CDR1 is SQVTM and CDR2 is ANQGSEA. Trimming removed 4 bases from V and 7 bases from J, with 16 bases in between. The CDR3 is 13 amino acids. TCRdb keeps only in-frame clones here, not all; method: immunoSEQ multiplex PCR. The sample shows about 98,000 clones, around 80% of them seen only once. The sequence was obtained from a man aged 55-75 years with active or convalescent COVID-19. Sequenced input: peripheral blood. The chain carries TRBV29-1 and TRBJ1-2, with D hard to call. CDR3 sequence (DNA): TGCAGCGTTGTAGCGAGGGTAAGATCTGGCTACACCTTC. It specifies CSVVARVRSGYTF.